The 25 T cell receptor beta chains given below trace back to one sample, sequenced in a study of glioma-infiltrating T cells after dendritic cell vaccination. The protocol was immunoSEQ multiplex PCR, while the TCRdb copy is restricted to in-frame clones and leaves out a portion. The sample comprises more than 95,000 clones, approximately 84% of which are singletons, and about 5.7% rests with the top ten. Time point meaning: after dendritic cell vaccination, including at tumor progression/relapse. Here the sequenced sample was blood, taken after dendritic cell vaccination. The receptors originated from a human donor with glioblastoma.

The chain combines TRBV6-5 with TRBJ1-2; unclear D gene. Germline CDR1 MNHEY, CDR2 SVGAGI. Trimming pared 6 bases from V and 0 bases from J, leaving 11 bases between. The CDR3 length is 14 residues. CDR3 DNA: TGTGCCAGCAGCAGAAGCGTTACTAACTATGGCTACACCTTC. It translates to CASSRSVTNYGYTF.

The chain is built from TRBV6-5 and TRBJ1-5; 8 bases map to TRBD1. Germline trimming cut 4 bases from V and 5 bases from J; bases unmatched to any gene: 7. Germline lookup yields CDR1 MNHEY and CDR2 SVGAGI. The length of the CDR3 is 15 residues. As DNA, the CDR3 is TGTGCCAGCAGTTCCTATTCAGGGGGCGATCAGCCCCAGCATTTT. This sequence encodes CASSSYSGGDQPQHF.

The chain carries TRBV18 and TRBJ2-7; tentatively, D is TRBD2 (5 bases). V lost 8 bases to trimming and J lost 2 bases, with 16 bases between them. Germline V gene lookup returns CDR1 KGHSH and CDR2 LQKENI. The CDR3 has 14 amino acids. The CDR3 loop is CASAQRGLAYEQYF. The CDR3 coding sequence is TGTGCCAGCGCACAACGCGGGTTGGCCTACGAGCAGTACTTC.

The chain recombines TRBV6-5 with TRBJ2-7, with D maybe TRBD2 (5 bases). Germline V gene data show CDR1 as MNHEY and CDR2 as SVGAGI. V was pared by 0 bases and J by 9 bases, with 9 bases between. This CDR3 has 12 amino acids. CDR3: CASSYSGRRQYF. The CDR3 coding sequence is TGTGCCAGCAGTTACTCAGGGAGACGGCAGTACTTC.

Details on this clone: Germline and junction disagree at one end, which may indicate a read error. The rearrangement uses TRBV7-7 and TRBJ2-2; 10 bases match TRBD1. CDR1 and CDR2 from the germline V gene are SSHAT and FNYEAQ (reference sequence). CDR3 length: 15 residues. CDR3 sequence (DNA): TGTGCTAGCAGCTTAGACAGGGGGCGCACCGGGGAGCTGTTTTTT. Translated, it gives CASSLDRGRTGELFF. Full variable domain (rest looked up from reference TRBV7-7 and TRBJ2-2): GAGVSQSPRYKVTKRGQDVTLRCDPISSHATLYWYQQALGQGPEFLTYFNYEAQPDKSGLPSDRFSAERPEGSISTLTIQRTEQRDSAMYRCASSLDRGRTGELFFGEGSRLTVL.

This chain uses TRBV18 with TRBJ1-2; tentative D call: TRBD1 (6 bases). Germline V lookup: CDR1 KGHSH, CDR2 LQKENI. V lost 5 bases and J 4 bases, leaving 14 bases between the germline ends. The length of the CDR3 is 14 residues. The CDR3 spells CASSSTGRPYGYTF. CDR3 in DNA: TGTGCCAGCTCAAGTACAGGGCGTCCCTATGGCTACACCTTC.

This rearrangement joins TRBV6-1 to TRBJ1-1, with a tentative D call TRBD1 (5 bases). Germline assignment: CDR1 MNHNS and CDR2 SASEGT. The length of the CDR3 is 15 residues. V was cut by 7 bases and J by 5 bases, with 20 bases left in between. The CDR3 region is CASIKGQGLGTEAFF. In DNA form, the CDR3 reads TGTGCCAGCATTAAGGGTCAGGGTTTGGGAACTGAAGCTTTCTTT.

CDR3 residues: CASRLSAVRGYTF. The CDR3 nucleotides read TGTGCCAGCCGACTGTCGGCAGTGCGAGGCTACACCTTC. The gene calls are TRBV5-6 and TRBJ1-2; D remains ambiguous. The V end was cut by 7 bases, the J end by 8 bases, with 18 bases between. The CDR3 loop spans 13 amino acids. CDR1 is SGHDT, CDR2 YYEEEE, per germline.

The V call is TRBV10-3, the J call TRBJ2-1, with TRBD2 matching over 9 bases. V lost 4 bases, J lost 0 bases, and 10 bases stayed unmatched. The V gene's germline CDR1 is ENHRY and CDR2 SYGVKD. The CDR3 contains 18 residues. CDR3 sequence (DNA): TGTGCCATCAGTGGGGGAGCGGGAGGAGCTAGCTCCTACAATGAGCAGTTCTTC. Translating gives CAISGGAGGASSYNEQFF.

CDR3 residues: CASSFSGTGTYEQYF. CDR3 in DNA: TGTGCCAGCAGTTTTTCCGGGACAGGGACCTACGAGCAGTACTTC. The V and J genes are TRBV27 and TRBJ2-5; 9 nucleotides align to TRBD1. The end of the DNA aligns better with TRBJ2-7, so the J call may be wrong. The CDR3 has 15 amino acids. Germline V gene sequence: CDR1 MNHEY, CDR2 SMNVEV (reference sequence).

The V and J genes are TRBV7-8 and TRBJ1-2, with 11 bases lining up with TRBD1. The CDR3 spans 15 residues. Germline V lookup: CDR1 SGHVS, CDR2 FQNEAQ. V dropped 1 base and J dropped 8; count of bases not matched to a gene: 6. Here the CDR3 reads CASSLGTGGARGYTF. The CDR3 nucleotides are TGTGCCAGCAGCTTAGGGACAGGGGGCGCTCGGGGCTACACCTTC.

The chain uses TRBV5-1 and TRBJ1-4; 9 bases match TRBD1. The CDR3 extends over 15 amino acids. CDR1 SGHRS and CDR2 YFSETQ come from the germline V gene. V gave up 1 base and J gave up 5 bases; unmatched junction bases: 3. CDR3 nucleotide sequence: TGCGCCAGCAGCTTGATGGGGACAGGGAATGAAAAACTGTTTTTT. It codes for CASSLMGTGNEKLFF.

V usage is TRBV19 and J usage is TRBJ2-2, with a tentative D call TRBD1 (6 bases). The CDR3 has 14 amino acids. The germline CDR1 and CDR2 sequences are LNHDA and SQIVND (reference sequence). The V end was cut by 7 bases, the J end by 2 bases, with 11 bases between. CDR3 DNA: TGTGCCAGTAAGGACAGACCAAACACCGGGGAGCTGTTTTTT. Protein: CASKDRPNTGELFF.

The chain links TRBV5-4 to TRBJ2-3, with 7 bases aligning to TRBD2. Germline values: CDR1 SGHNT, CDR2 YYREEE (reference sequence). The CDR3 consists of 16 residues. With 4 bases clipped from V and 2 bases from J, the junction kept 10 bases outside the gene matches. CDR3 amino acids: CASSREAGVSTDTQYF. DNA of the CDR3: TGTGCCAGCAGCCGGGAGGCGGGGGTTTCCACAGATACGCAGTATTTT.

The chain joins TRBV5-1 to TRBJ2-3; 9 nucleotides align to TRBD1. The ends lost 4 bases at V and 6 bases at J; junction bases unmatched: 6. The CDR3 extends over 14 amino acids. Per the germline V gene, CDR1 is SGHRS and CDR2 is YFSETQ. CDR3: CASSTGQGGDTQYF. CDR3 nucleotides: TGCGCCAGCAGCACGGGACAGGGAGGGGATACGCAGTATTTT.

This clone was observed a few times. This rearrangement joins TRBV25-1 to TRBJ1-1; D unclear. This CDR3 is 16 amino acids long. Trimming cost V 2 bases and J 6 bases, with 19 bases left between them. The germline V gene encodes CDR1 MGHDK and CDR2 SYGVNS. The CDR3 DNA reads TGTGCCAGCAGTGAAGGTCAAGCACCGCCGAGGGCTGAAGCTTTCTTT. It yields the protein CASSEGQAPPRAEAFF.

The gene calls are TRBV27 and TRBJ1-1; tentative D call: TRBD1 (5 bases). V was clipped by 5 bases and J by 2 bases, with 15 bases between them. The CDR3 is 15 amino acids. Germline V gene lookup returns CDR1 MNHEY and CDR2 SMNVEV (reference sequence). As DNA, the CDR3 is TGTGCCAGCAGTCCCGCGACAGAACCTAACACTGAAGCTTTCTTT. Its protein product is CASSPATEPNTEAFF.

As DNA, the CDR3 is TGCGCCAGCAGCTTGGGACTAGCGGGGGGGCTAGATACGCAGTATTTT. Translation gives CASSLGLAGGLDTQYF. V gene TRBV5-1 combines with J gene TRBJ2-3, with 14 bases identical to TRBD2. V shed 0 bases and J 5 bases; nucleotides not matched to a gene: 2. In germline, CDR1 is SGHRS, CDR2 YFSETQ. CDR3 length: 16 amino acids.

The V gene is TRBV10-3, the J gene TRBJ1-3; D is possibly TRBD1 (5 bases). This CDR3 is built from 14 residues. Looked up from germline, CDR1 is ENHRY and CDR2 is SYGVKD. Trimming pared 0 bases from V and 5 bases from J, leaving 8 bases between. The CDR3 region is CAISESAGRNTIYF. The DNA for the CDR3 is TGTGCCATCAGTGAGTCGGCAGGGAGAAACACCATATATTTT.

The J gene is TRBJ2-1, the V gene TRBV25-1; maybe TRBD1 (6 bases). CDR1 is MGHDK and CDR2 is SYGVNS in the germline V gene. V dropped 1 base and J dropped 0 bases, with 13 bases sitting between them. The CDR3 spans 17 residues. In DNA form, the CDR3 reads TGTGCCAGCAGTGAATTAGGACAGACCAGCTCCTACAATGAGCAGTTCTTC. Residues: CASSELGQTSSYNEQFF.

The CDR3 DNA reads as TGTGCCTGGTGGAGATTCTATGGCTACACCTTC. Its translation: CAWWRFYGYTF. The chain joins TRBV30 to TRBJ1-2; the D is unclear. CDR1 and CDR2 (germline): GTSNPN, SVGIG (reference sequence). V was trimmed by 5 bases and J by 4 bases, leaving 8 bases between them. The CDR3 sequence is 11 residues long.

This clone is a singleton in its sample. The chain has TRBV27 and TRBJ2-1, with D hard to call. Germline-derived CDR1 and CDR2 are MNHEY and SMNVEV (reference sequence). The CDR3 runs to 12 residues. V was cut by 3 bases and J by 6 bases, with 6 bases left in between. DNA of the CDR3: TGTGCCAGCAGTTTCTCTTCCAATGAGCAGTTCTTC. Translated, it gives CASSFSSNEQFF.

The J gene is TRBJ1-5, the V gene TRBV30; 7 positions agree with TRBD1. The CDR3 covers 15 residues. The V and J ends lost 2 bases and 6 bases, in that order; junction bases with no gene match: 10. Germline lookup yields CDR1 GTSNPN and CDR2 SVGIG (reference sequence). The CDR3 sequence is CAWSLGTVSGQPQHF. The DNA for the CDR3 is TGTGCCTGGAGTCTGGGGACAGTGTCTGGTCAGCCCCAGCATTTT.

This clone was seen only once. The J gene is TRBJ2-3, the V gene TRBV19; TRBD2 aligns across 9 bases. Germline values: CDR1 LNHDA, CDR2 SQIVND (reference sequence). The CDR3 runs to 15 residues. Losses at the gene ends were 7 bases for V and 2 bases for J; bases not matched to a gene: 7. The CDR3 nucleotides are TGTGCCAGTAATAACGGGGGACTAGCCACAGATACGCAGTATTTT. Its translation is CASNNGGLATDTQYF. Looking up the rest from reference TRBV19 and TRBJ2-3 gives the full variable domain: DGGITQSPKYLFRKEGQNVTLSCEQNLNHDAMYWYRQDPGQGLRLIYYSQIVNDFQKGDIAEGYSVSREKKESFPLTVTSAQKNPTAFYLCASNNGGLATDTQYFGPGTRLTVL.

This chain connects TRBV5-1 to TRBJ2-7; 12 nucleotides line up with TRBD1. V was clipped by 5 bases and J by 9 bases; unmatched bases: 12. The CDR3 spans 15 residues. The germline V gene has CDR1 SGHRS and CDR2 YFSETQ. The CDR3 is CASSPIPGQGATQYF. CDR3 bases: TGCGCCAGCAGTCCCATACCGGGACAGGGGGCAACGCAGTACTTC.